The source of this T cell receptor beta chain is a study of shared clonotypes between healthy human individuals. About the research overall: Researchers assigned three CD4 naive, three CD4 memory, two CD8 naive and one CD8 memory plate to each donor.

Study results and limitations: In a handful of donors, around 4.8% of naive CD4 clonotypes appeared in common.

Of note for this clone: Antigen unknown.

The assay was immunoSEQ multiplex PCR, and TCRdb's table has in-frame clones only and misses some. In the table there are roughly 2.2 million clones, 80% to 95% of which are singletons. Germline CDR1 reads LGHNA; CDR2 reads YSLEER. V was trimmed by 0 bases and J by 4 bases, leaving 12 bases between them. The CDR3 spans 15 residues. This rearrangement joins TRBV4-3 to TRBJ1-2; D is undetermined. Sequenced sample: naive CD4+ T cells from PBMCs. Subset described: CD45RA+ positively selected. This receptor was identified in a man younger than 30 in good health. Some clones in this sample may be carry-over from other donors' samples. The CDR3 sequence: CASSQDRQALYGYTF. The CDR3 DNA follows: TGCGCCAGCAGCCAAGATAGGCAGGCTCTCTATGGCTACACCTTC.